This T cell receptor beta chain stems from a study of blood T cell repertoires in COVID-19. Study at large: T cells, B-cell-depleted T cells, or PBMCs supplied cDNA or gDNA.

Enrolled through a virtual design, the participants were between 18 and 89 years of age and came from about two dozen US areas. Clinical history reported by participants formed the basis on which cohorts were assigned. This CDR3 region has 16 residues. Trimming took 6 bases from V and 4 from J, leaving 21 bases between them. Germline V gives CDR1 MDHEN, CDR2 SYDVKM. TCRdb keeps only in-frame clones here, not all; method: immunoSEQ multiplex PCR. This table holds about 200,000 clones, roughly 82% found once. Sequenced: PBMCs or T cells enriched from blood (not recorded which). This sequence joins TRBV28 and TRBJ1-2, with TRBD1 as a possible D gene (6 bases). The sequence was obtained from a man between 35 and 55 years old with acute COVID-19. CDR3 amino acids: CASRTPTGGGGYGYTF. The CDR3 DNA sequence: TGTGCCAGCAGAACACCGACGGGGGGAGGGGGCTATGGCTACACCTTC.